This TCR beta chain was found in a study of T cell repertoires in cytomegalovirus infection. About the study: The authors used CMV epitopes that were HLA-C-restricted (recently identified) and HLA-B-restricted (well studied).

This CDR3 contains 15 residues. The V end lost 1 base, the J end lost 2 bases, and 9 bases lay between the germline ends. The V gene's germline CDR1 is SGHTA and CDR2 FQGNSA. Study outcomes and limitations: Identification of carriers of CMV plus the relevant HLA was achieved through cumulative public TCR beta family frequency.

As for this clonotype: Its cognate antigen is unknown. A read error may explain this, as a much larger clone is one base away.

TCRdb processed the reads anew with MiXCR; each CDR3 protein has one entry. The repertoire consists of around 750,000 distinct CDR3 sequences, with approximately 30% occurring once and the leading ten covering under 15%. The source is a human donor in good health (CMV status not recorded). Some clones in this sample may be carry-over from other donors' samples. Sequencing used cultured CD8+ T cells from PBMCs, obtained from culture after CMV antigen stimulation. The gene calls are TRBV7-2 and TRBJ2-1; a weak D match, TRBD2 (5 bases). The CDR3 DNA reads TGTGCCAGCAGCTTAGTAGCGACCGCCTACAATGAGCAGTTCTTC. Translation gives CASSLVATAYNEQFF. Drawing the rest from reference TRBV7-2 and TRBJ2-1, the complete variable domain is GAGVSQSPSNKVTEKGKDVELRCDPISGHTALYWYRQSLGQGLEFLIYFQGNSAPDKSGLPSDRFSAERTGGSVSTLTIQRTQQEDSAVYLCASSLVATAYNEQFFGPGTRLTVL.